Listed below are T cell receptor beta chains from one sample, sequenced in a study of response to subunit inactivated influenza vaccine. TCRdb processed the RT-PCR reads anew with MiXCR; each CDR3 protein has one entry. The sample holds 300,000 to 350,000 distinct CDR3 sequences, around a fifth seen once. The source was PBMCs from blood, collected 21 months after vaccination. The receptors shown here come from a man aged 50 to 75 who received an inactivated influenza vaccine. Both conserved end residues are part of each CDR3. A D gene is named only where the DNA matches it firmly. Only part of the rows carry a size: once, few, many, or a class if the clone is expanded.

abundance: few
d_gene: .
v_gene: TRBV12-3/TRBV12-4
len: 15
j_gene: TRBJ1-1
CDR3aa: CASREDGSSYAEAFF
CDR3nt: TGTGCCAGCAGGGAGGATGGCTCGTCATACGCTGAAGCTTTCTTT

abundance: few
d_gene: .
v_gene: TRBV12-3/TRBV12-4
len: 18
j_gene: TRBJ1-5
CDR3aa: CASSLIWGRPDSNQPQHF
CDR3nt: TGTGCCAGCAGTTTAATTTGGGGACGGCCGGATAGCAATCAGCCCCAGCATTTT

abundance: .
d_gene: .
v_gene: TRBV9
len: 14
j_gene: TRBJ1-6
CDR3aa: CASNKGYYNSPLHF
CDR3nt: TGTGCCAGCAACAAGGGGTACTATAATTCACCCCTCCACTTT

abundance: .
d_gene: .
v_gene: TRBV29-1
len: 12
j_gene: TRBJ2-7
CDR3aa: CSVGRGKDEQYF
CDR3nt: TGCAGCGTCGGCCGGGGGAAGGACGAGCAGTACTTC

abundance: few
d_gene: TRBD1
v_gene: TRBV20-1
len: 16
j_gene: TRBJ2-2
CDR3aa: CSAQTPGQGRTGELFF
CDR3nt: TGCAGTGCTCAGACACCGGGACAGGGGAGGACCGGGGAGCTGTTTTTT

abundance: many
d_gene: .
v_gene: TRBV7-8
len: 14
j_gene: TRBJ1-2
CDR3aa: CASSLSDMIDGYTF
CDR3nt: TGTGCCAGCAGCTTATCGGACATGATTGATGGCTACACCTTC

abundance: .
d_gene: .
v_gene: TRBV10-3
len: 16
j_gene: TRBJ2-7
CDR3aa: CAISESGQQVSYEQYF
CDR3nt: TGTGCCATCAGTGAGTCAGGTCAACAGGTCTCCTACGAGCAGTACTTC

abundance: .
d_gene: .
v_gene: TRBV2
len: 15
j_gene: TRBJ2-3
CDR3aa: CASSEGLGVTDTQYF
CDR3nt: TGTGCCAGCAGTGAAGGACTGGGGGTCACAGATACGCAGTATTTT

abundance: .
d_gene: .
v_gene: TRBV7-2
len: 16
j_gene: TRBJ2-2
CDR3aa: CASSALGPRNTGELFF
CDR3nt: TGTGCCAGCAGTGCCTTGGGGCCCCGGAACACCGGGGAGCTGTTTTTT

abundance: .
d_gene: .
v_gene: TRBV19
len: 12
j_gene: TRBJ2-1
CDR3aa: CASKDPYNEQFF
CDR3nt: TGTGCCAGCAAGGACCCATACAATGAGCAGTTCTTC

abundance: few
d_gene: .
v_gene: TRBV5-6
len: 12
j_gene: TRBJ1-1
CDR3aa: CASSLDNTEAFF
CDR3nt: TGTGCCAGCAGCTTGGATAACACTGAAGCTTTCTTT

abundance: .
d_gene: .
v_gene: TRBV18
len: 14
j_gene: TRBJ2-7
CDR3aa: CASSPRAGLYEQYF
CDR3nt: TGTGCCAGCTCACCACGGGCGGGGCTCTACGAGCAGTACTTC

abundance: .
d_gene: TRBD1
v_gene: TRBV9
len: 15
j_gene: TRBJ2-7
CDR3aa: CASSPGTGGYYEQYF
CDR3nt: TGTGCCAGCAGCCCCGGGACAGGGGGTTACTACGAGCAGTACTTC

abundance: .
d_gene: .
v_gene: TRBV6-2/TRBV6-3
len: 13
j_gene: TRBJ2-1
CDR3aa: CASSPSVGLGQFF
CDR3nt: TGTGCCAGCAGCCCCTCAGTCGGACTCGGGCAGTTCTTC

abundance: .
d_gene: TRBD2
v_gene: TRBV20-1
len: 14
j_gene: TRBJ2-7
CDR3aa: CSARDFGSGREQYF
CDR3nt: TGCAGTGCTAGAGATTTTGGTAGCGGGCGCGAGCAGTACTTC

abundance: few
d_gene: TRBD2
v_gene: TRBV7-9
len: 17
j_gene: TRBJ2-2
CDR3aa: CASRGLGLADLTGELFF
CDR3nt: TGTGCCAGCAGGGGACTGGGACTAGCGGACCTCACCGGGGAGCTGTTTTTT

abundance: few
d_gene: .
v_gene: TRBV4-1
len: 16
j_gene: TRBJ1-5
CDR3aa: CASSQVIAPPGQPQHF
CDR3nt: TGCGCCAGCAGCCAAGTTATCGCCCCTCCGGGTCAGCCCCAGCATTTT

abundance: .
d_gene: .
v_gene: TRBV7-8
len: 17
j_gene: TRBJ1-3
CDR3aa: CASSFPRDGQPRNTIYF
CDR3nt: TGTGCCAGCAGCTTCCCTCGGGACGGTCAGCCTCGGAACACCATATATTTT

abundance: .
d_gene: .
v_gene: TRBV19
len: 12
j_gene: TRBJ2-3
CDR3aa: CASSSDGDTQYF
CDR3nt: TGTGCCAGTAGCTCCGATGGGGATACGCAGTATTTT

abundance: few
d_gene: TRBD2
v_gene: TRBV27
len: 15
j_gene: TRBJ2-1
CDR3aa: CASRPLTGGYNEQFF
CDR3nt: TGTGCCAGCAGGCCTCTGACGGGGGGGTACAATGAGCAGTTCTTC

abundance: .
d_gene: .
v_gene: TRBV10-3
len: 13
j_gene: TRBJ1-1
CDR3aa: CAISGQLDTEAFF
CDR3nt: TGTGCCATCAGTGGACAGTTGGACACTGAAGCTTTCTTT

abundance: few
d_gene: TRBD1
v_gene: TRBV4-2
len: 16
j_gene: TRBJ2-5
CDR3aa: CASSIQWTGHQETQYF
CDR3nt: TGTGCCAGCAGCATCCAATGGACAGGACACCAAGAGACCCAGTACTTC

abundance: .
d_gene: .
v_gene: TRBV12-3/TRBV12-4
len: 14
j_gene: TRBJ1-3
CDR3aa: CASTPLGSGNTIYF
CDR3nt: TGTGCCAGCACCCCACTCGGCTCTGGAAACACCATATATTTT

abundance: .
d_gene: .
v_gene: TRBV24-1
len: 13
j_gene: TRBJ2-7
CDR3aa: CATSDVGQKEQYF
CDR3nt: TGTGCCACCAGTGATGTCGGACAGAAAGAGCAGTACTTC

abundance: .
d_gene: TRBD1
v_gene: TRBV5-4
len: 18
j_gene: TRBJ1-5
CDR3aa: CASSFRDSPLYSNQPQHF
CDR3nt: TGTGCCAGCAGCTTCCGGGACAGCCCTCTATATAGCAATCAGCCCCAGCATTTT

abundance: .
d_gene: TRBD2
v_gene: TRBV5-1
len: 14
j_gene: TRBJ2-3
CDR3aa: CASSSTLGGDTQYF
CDR3nt: TGCGCCAGCAGCTCGACTCTCGGGGGGGATACGCAGTATTTT

abundance: many
d_gene: TRBD2
v_gene: TRBV20-1
len: 18
j_gene: TRBJ2-7
CDR3aa: CSARDRTSGSPGAYEQYF
CDR3nt: TGCAGTGCTAGAGATCGGACTAGCGGGAGCCCCGGCGCCTACGAGCAGTACTTC

abundance: .
d_gene: .
v_gene: TRBV3-1
len: 13
j_gene: TRBJ2-3
CDR3aa: CASSQVSSDTQYF
CDR3nt: TGTGCCAGCAGCCAAGTTTCGTCCGATACGCAGTATTTT

abundance: many
d_gene: TRBD1
v_gene: TRBV20-1
len: 13
j_gene: TRBJ1-5
CDR3aa: CSAFHRGDQPQHF
CDR3nt: TGCAGTGCTTTTCACAGGGGGGATCAGCCCCAGCATTTT

abundance: .
d_gene: TRBD1
v_gene: TRBV6-2/TRBV6-3
len: 15
j_gene: TRBJ1-5
CDR3aa: CASTPDRVFNQPQHF
CDR3nt: TGTGCCAGCACCCCTGACAGGGTCTTTAATCAGCCCCAGCATTTT

abundance: .
d_gene: .
v_gene: TRBV28
len: 15
j_gene: TRBJ2-3
CDR3aa: CASKRSTLSTDTQYF
CDR3nt: TGTGCCAGCAAAAGATCAACATTGAGCACAGATACGCAGTATTTT

abundance: .
d_gene: TRBD1
v_gene: TRBV19
len: 16
j_gene: TRBJ1-5
CDR3aa: CASSNPGQLGNQPQHF
CDR3nt: TGTGCCAGTAGCAATCCGGGACAGTTGGGCAATCAGCCCCAGCATTTT

abundance: few
d_gene: TRBD1
v_gene: TRBV20-1
len: 16
j_gene: TRBJ2-7
CDR3aa: CSARAPGQGPAYEQYF
CDR3nt: TGCAGTGCTAGAGCCCCGGGACAGGGGCCCGCCTACGAGCAGTACTTC

abundance: .
d_gene: .
v_gene: TRBV9
len: 12
j_gene: TRBJ2-1
CDR3aa: CASSVSSGEQFF
CDR3nt: TGTGCCAGCAGCGTATCATCGGGCGAGCAGTTCTTC

abundance: few
d_gene: .
v_gene: TRBV6-1
len: 13
j_gene: TRBJ1-2
CDR3aa: CASRPDSNYGYTF
CDR3nt: TGTGCCAGCAGACCTGACAGCAACTATGGCTACACCTTC

abundance: .
d_gene: TRBD1
v_gene: TRBV6-1
len: 13
j_gene: TRBJ2-1
CDR3aa: CASTGTGGNEQFF
CDR3nt: TGTGCCAGCACCGGGACAGGGGGCAATGAGCAGTTCTTC

abundance: .
d_gene: .
v_gene: TRBV6-5
len: 15
j_gene: TRBJ2-7
CDR3aa: CASSYSKGAFYEQYF
CDR3nt: TGTGCCAGCAGTTACTCGAAAGGGGCTTTCTACGAGCAGTACTTC

abundance: .
d_gene: .
v_gene: TRBV7-6
len: 13
j_gene: TRBJ2-7
CDR3aa: CASSPNTVYEQYF
CDR3nt: TGTGCCAGCAGCCCCAATACGGTATACGAGCAGTACTTC

abundance: .
d_gene: .
v_gene: TRBV7-9
len: 14
j_gene: TRBJ1-4
CDR3aa: CASSLDISNEKLFF
CDR3nt: TGTGCCAGCAGCTTGGACATCTCTAATGAAAAACTGTTTTTT

abundance: .
d_gene: TRBD1
v_gene: TRBV27
len: 12
j_gene: TRBJ2-2
CDR3aa: CASRGQAGELFF
CDR3nt: TGTGCCAGCAGGGGACAGGCCGGGGAGCTGTTTTTT